The entry below gives a single T cell receptor beta chain sequence along with its context. Its specificity is unknown. The data are from a study of shared clonotypes between healthy human individuals. The study's findings and limits: Memory subsets generally showed smaller estimated richness than naive subsets did. The low donor count limited represented genetic and exposure-history diversity.

Some clones are missing from TCRdb's copy, which holds only in-frame ones; the method was immunoSEQ multiplex PCR. The profile shows some 1.5 million clones, 98% of them singletons. The CDR3 consists of 14 residues. The V gene lost 1 base and the J gene lost 7 bases, with 13 bases spanning the gap. CDR1 LGHNA and CDR2 YNFKEQ come from the germline V gene. Splitting of CD4+ cells produced CD45RA+ naive and CD45RA-negative memory subsets. Specimen: naive CD4+ T cells sorted from blood. Documented subset: CD45RA+ positively selected. This sequence joins TRBV4-2 and TRBJ2-5, with TRBD1 as a possible D gene (6 bases). The source of this sequence is a man under 40 in good health. CDR3 loop: CASSQATGSRTQYF. The DNA for the CDR3 is TGTGCCAGCAGCCAAGCAACAGGGTCCCGGACCCAGTACTTC.